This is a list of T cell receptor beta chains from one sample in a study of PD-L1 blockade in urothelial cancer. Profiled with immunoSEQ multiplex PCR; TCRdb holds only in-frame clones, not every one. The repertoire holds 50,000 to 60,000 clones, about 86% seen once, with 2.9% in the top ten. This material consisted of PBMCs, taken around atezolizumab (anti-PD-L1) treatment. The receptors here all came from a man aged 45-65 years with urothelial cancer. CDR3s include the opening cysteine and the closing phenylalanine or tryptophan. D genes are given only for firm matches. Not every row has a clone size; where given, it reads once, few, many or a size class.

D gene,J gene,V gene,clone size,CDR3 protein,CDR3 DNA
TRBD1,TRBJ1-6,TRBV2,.,CARSPGQSNSPLHF,TGTGCCAGATCGCCGGGACAGAGTAATTCACCCCTCCACTTT
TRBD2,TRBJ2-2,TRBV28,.,CASTLGLSNTGELFF,TGTGCCAGCACATTGGGACTATCTAACACCGGGGAGCTGTTTTTT
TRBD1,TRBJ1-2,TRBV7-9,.,CASRQGYGYTF,TGTGCCAGCCGACAGGGCTATGGCTACACCTTC
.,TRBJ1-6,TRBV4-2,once,CASSQDVGKGLNSPLHF,TGTGCCAGCAGCCAAGATGTGGGGAAGGGGCTTAATTCACCCCTCCACTTT
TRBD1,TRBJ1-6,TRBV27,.,CASSRRVTGGKSDSPLHF,TGTGCCAGCAGCCGAAGGGTCACAGGGGGAAAGTCGGATTCACCCCTCCACTTT
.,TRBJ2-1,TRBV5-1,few,CASREKGEQFF,TGCGCCAGCAGGGAGAAAGGTGAGCAGTTCTTC
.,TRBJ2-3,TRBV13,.,CASSRTGIRTDTQYF,TGTGCCAGCAGCCGAACGGGGATTAGGACAGATACGCAGTATTTT
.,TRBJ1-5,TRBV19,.,CASSTVTYSSNQPQHF,TGTGCCAGTAGTACCGTTACCTATTCTAGCAATCAGCCCCAGCATTTT
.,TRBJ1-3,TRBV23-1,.,CASSPFAGGGGNTIYF,TGCGCCAGCAGTCCTTTCGCGGGGGGGGGAGGAAACACCATATATTTT
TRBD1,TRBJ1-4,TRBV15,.,CATSPGQGSEKLFF,TGTGCCACCAGCCCGGGACAGGGGTCAGAAAAACTGTTTTTT
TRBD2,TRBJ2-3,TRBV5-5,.,CASSSRLAGGSDTQYF,TGTGCCAGCAGCTCCAGACTAGCGGGAGGTTCGGATACGCAGTATTTT
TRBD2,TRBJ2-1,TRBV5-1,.,CASSSIAGGKNEQFF,TGCGCCAGCAGCTCAATAGCGGGAGGTAAGAATGAGCAGTTCTTC
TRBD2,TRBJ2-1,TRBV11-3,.,CASSRGLAGGAPREQFF,TGTGCCAGCAGTAGAGGACTAGCGGGAGGGGCCCCTCGTGAGCAGTTCTTC
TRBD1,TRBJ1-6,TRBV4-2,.,CASSQDFRTGNNSPLHF,TGTGCCAGCAGCCAAGATTTCCGGACAGGGAATAATTCACCCCTCCACTTT
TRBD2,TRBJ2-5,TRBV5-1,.,CASSPRLAGGVETQYF,TGCGCCAGCAGCCCAAGACTAGCGGGAGGGGTTGAGACCCAGTACTTC
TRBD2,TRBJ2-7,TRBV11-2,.,CASSAGLAGTYEQYF,TGTGCCAGCAGCGCGGGACTAGCGGGAACCTACGAGCAGTACTTC
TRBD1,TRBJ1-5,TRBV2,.,CASSEFGTGDQPQHF,TGTGCCAGCAGTGAATTTGGGACAGGGGATCAGCCCCAGCATTTT
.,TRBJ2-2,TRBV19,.,CASSMGGVNTGELFF,TGTGCCAGTAGTATGGGGGGAGTTAACACCGGGGAGCTGTTTTTT
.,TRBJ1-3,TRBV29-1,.,CSVQPPGNTIYF,TGCAGCGTACAGCCCCCTGGAAACACCATATATTTT
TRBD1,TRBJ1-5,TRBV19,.,CASSDRVQPQHF,TGTGCCAGTAGTGACAGGGTTCAGCCCCAGCATTTT
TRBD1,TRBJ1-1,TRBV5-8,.,CASSTGTGVTEAFF,TGTGCCAGCAGCACCGGGACAGGGGTTACTGAAGCTTTCTTT
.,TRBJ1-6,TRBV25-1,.,CASSEGGGKGTPLHF,TGTGCCAGCAGTGAGGGAGGGGGGAAGGGAACACCCCTCCACTTT
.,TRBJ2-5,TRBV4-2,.,CASSLLGGGGGGETQYF,TGTGCCAGCAGCCTCCTGGGGGGAGGGGGAGGGGGAGAGACCCAGTACTTC
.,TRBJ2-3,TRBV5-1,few,CASSPLAQDTQYF,TGCGCCAGCAGCCCGCTGGCCCAAGATACGCAGTATTTT
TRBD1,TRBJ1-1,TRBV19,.,CASSYPDRGTEAFF,TGTGCCAGTAGTTATCCGGACAGGGGTACTGAAGCTTTCTTT
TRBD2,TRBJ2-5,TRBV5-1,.,CASSLTTGVAGGEETQYF,TGCGCCAGCAGCTTAACGACCGGAGTAGCGGGAGGGGAAGAGACCCAGTACTTC
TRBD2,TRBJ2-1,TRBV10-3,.,CAISDLAGEYNEQFF,TGTGCCATCAGTGATCTAGCGGGAGAGTACAATGAGCAGTTCTTC
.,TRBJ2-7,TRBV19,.,CASSPYAGNEQYF,TGTGCCAGTTCCCCCTACGCGGGTAACGAGCAGTACTTC
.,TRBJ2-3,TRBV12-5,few,CASGLSGTQYF,TGTGCTAGTGGTTTGTCGGGTACGCAGTATTTT
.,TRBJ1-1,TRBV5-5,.,CASSFRRDTEAFF,TGTGCCAGCAGCTTTCGGAGGGACACTGAAGCTTTCTTT
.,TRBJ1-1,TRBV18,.,CASSLNTGTRSEAFF,TGTGCCAGCTCATTAAACACCGGGACAAGATCTGAAGCTTTCTTT
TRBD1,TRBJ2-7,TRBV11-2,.,CASSPRGTASYEQYF,TGTGCCAGCAGCCCTAGGGGGACAGCTTCCTACGAGCAGTACTTC
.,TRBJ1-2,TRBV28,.,CASSLIRGQENYGYTF,TGTGCCAGCAGTTTAATACGAGGGCAGGAAAACTATGGCTACACCTTC